Below, 14 T cell receptor beta chains from the same sample are listed, as sequenced in a study of cytomegalovirus exposure and HLA in healthy donors (dated by TCRdb to about 2017). Receptors were amplified or captured by the immunoSEQ multiplex PCR assay. Entries here come from immuneACCESS through TCRdb and include only in-frame sequences with V and J called. Some clones fail to appear in such tables; in the studies checked, an unresolved V gene covers under half of the shortfall, and the cause of the remainder is unknown. The sample table lists 150,000 to 200,000 clones, 81% of them with a count of one. The ten biggest clones cover around 1.2% of the sample. Sample: PBMCs. These receptor sequences come from a woman in her twenties or thirties in good health and CMV-seronegative.

The chain links TRBV9 to TRBJ2-3; weak D call: TRBD2 (6 bases). V lost 4 bases to trimming and J lost 5 bases, with 14 bases between them. The germline CDR1 and CDR2 sequences are SGDLS and YYNGEE. The CDR3 is made up of 14 amino acids. The CDR3 reads CASSPLGGIDTQYF. The DNA of the CDR3 is TGTGCCAGCAGCCCCCTTGGCGGGATAGATACGCAGTATTTT.

CDR3 sequence reads: CASSLLGLAYEQYF. Here the CDR3 DNA reads TGTGCCAGCAGTCTGCTGGGACTAGCCTACGAGCAGTACTTC. The V gene is TRBV27, the J gene TRBJ2-7, with 8 bases matching TRBD2. The CDR3 covers 14 residues. After removal of 5 bases from V and 2 bases from J, the junction contained 5 bases not matched to a gene. Germline assignment: CDR1 MNHEY and CDR2 SMNVEV (reference sequence).

The V gene is TRBV14, the J gene TRBJ1-4; D remains ambiguous. Looked up from germline, CDR1 is SGHDN and CDR2 is FVKESK. The CDR3 totals 13 residues. V lost 3 bases, J lost 5 bases, and 7 bases lay in between. The CDR3: CASSHLVNEKLFF. The CDR3 DNA follows: TGTGCCAGCAGCCATTTAGTCAATGAAAAACTGTTTTTT.

This clone was counted only a few times. The chain links TRBV18 to TRBJ1-2; 7 bases agree with TRBD1. V trimming: 6 bases; J trimming: 4 bases; junction bases outside the gene matches: 8. Germline assignment: CDR1 KGHSH and CDR2 LQKENI. The CDR3 contains 14 residues. The CDR3 region is CASSLEQGSYGYTF. CDR3 sequence (DNA): TGTGCCAGCTCCCTCGAACAGGGGAGCTATGGCTACACCTTC.

The rearrangement links TRBV7-2 to TRBJ1-1, with D perhaps TRBD1 (5 bases). V was cut by 3 bases and J by 10 bases, with 15 bases left in between. The length of the CDR3 is 13 residues. Per germline, CDR1 SGHTA and CDR2 FQGNSA. CDR3 in amino acids: CASSFTAREGAFF. CDR3 in DNA: TGTGCCAGCAGCTTTACAGCCAGGGAAGGAGCTTTCTTT. The entire variable domain, with the rest obtained from reference TRBV7-2 and TRBJ1-1, is as follows: GAGVSQSPSNKVTEKGKDVELRCDPISGHTALYWYRQSLGQGLEFLIYFQGNSAPDKSGLPSDRFSAERTGGSVSTLTIQRTQQEDSAVYLCASSFTAREGAFFGQGTRLTVV.

This rearrangement joins TRBV10-1 to TRBJ1-1, with D maybe TRBD1 (6 bases). The CDR3 contains 11 residues. The V gene lost 4 bases and the J gene lost 7 bases, with 7 bases spanning the gap. CDR1 is WNHNN and CDR2 is SYGVQD in the germline V gene (reference sequence). CDR3 protein: CASSAGVEAFF. The CDR3 DNA reads as TGCGCCAGCAGTGCAGGGGTTGAAGCTTTCTTT.

This clone appeared a single time. This chain joins TRBV6-1 and TRBJ2-2; 7 bases line up with TRBD1. Germline V lookup: CDR1 MNHNS, CDR2 SASEGT. This CDR3 comprises 15 residues. The trim removed 10 bases at V and 1 base at J, leaving 9 bases unmatched. The CDR3 DNA reads as TGTGCCACGGGGACAAGGGGGCTGAACACCGGGGAGCTGTTTTTT. Protein product: CATGTRGLNTGELFF.

J is TRBJ2-7 and V is TRBV5-1, with 11 bases fitting TRBD2. J lost 5 bases, V lost 4 bases, and 5 bases had no gene match. Germline-derived CDR1 and CDR2 are SGHRS and YFSETQ. CDR3 size: 14 residues. CDR3 DNA: TGCGCCAGCAGCACTAGCGGGAGCCAGAACGAGCAGTACTTC. Its protein is CASSTSGSQNEQYF.

This chain links TRBV11-2 with TRBJ2-5; 9 positions match TRBD2. Germline V gives CDR1 SGHAT, CDR2 FQNNGV. V was pared by 5 bases and J by 4 bases, with 11 bases of the junction left unmatched. This CDR3 is built from 16 residues. The CDR3: CASSRVAGGPRETQYF. DNA for the CDR3: TGTGCCAGCAGCCGGGTTGCGGGGGGGCCTCGAGAGACCCAGTACTTC.

The CDR3 protein is CAPISLLAESSYEQYF. Written as DNA, the CDR3 is TGTGCCCCGATCAGCCTACTAGCGGAGAGCTCCTACGAGCAGTACTTC. V is TRBV10-3 and J is TRBJ2-7; TRBD2 matches 8 bases. J lost 0 bases, V lost 11 bases, and 15 bases had no gene match. Germline CDR1 and CDR2: ENHRY and SYGVKD. This CDR3 spans 16 amino acids.

The V and J genes are TRBV30 and TRBJ1-2; no reliable D call. Germline CDR1 and CDR2: GTSNPN and SVGIG (reference sequence). Trimming removed 1 base at V and 7 bases at J, with 13 bases between. The CDR3 is 13 residues long. The CDR3 protein is CAWSATPTGGYTF. Here the CDR3 DNA reads TGTGCCTGGAGTGCGACCCCCACGGGTGGCTACACCTTC.

This CDR3 is CASSEFGRQDGYTF. Written as DNA, the CDR3 is TGTGCCAGCAGTGAATTTGGCAGACAAGATGGCTACACCTTC. This chain links TRBV6-1 with TRBJ1-2; no reliable D call. The CDR3 runs 14 residues. Germline CDR1 reads MNHNS; CDR2 reads SASEGT. Trimming removed 2 bases at V and 6 bases at J, with 13 bases between.

The V call is TRBV19, the J call TRBJ2-2, with 7 positions matching TRBD2. There are 16 residues in the CDR3. J was trimmed by 5 bases and V by 7 bases; bases with no gene match: 13. Germline assignment: CDR1 LNHDA and CDR2 SQIVND (reference sequence). The CDR3 here is CASTLAWTSATGELFF. CDR3 nucleotide sequence: TGTGCCAGTACCTTGGCCTGGACTAGTGCAACCGGGGAGCTGTTTTTT.

The rearrangement uses TRBV27 and TRBJ2-7, with D uncertain. The CDR3 sequence is 13 residues long. CDR1 is MNHEY and CDR2 is SMNVEV in the germline V gene (reference sequence). Trimming took off 7 bases at V and 6 bases at J, with 16 bases between the two ends. CDR3 residues: CASTSVDKSEQYF. Written as DNA, the CDR3 is TGTGCCAGCACCAGCGTCGATAAATCCGAGCAGTACTTC.